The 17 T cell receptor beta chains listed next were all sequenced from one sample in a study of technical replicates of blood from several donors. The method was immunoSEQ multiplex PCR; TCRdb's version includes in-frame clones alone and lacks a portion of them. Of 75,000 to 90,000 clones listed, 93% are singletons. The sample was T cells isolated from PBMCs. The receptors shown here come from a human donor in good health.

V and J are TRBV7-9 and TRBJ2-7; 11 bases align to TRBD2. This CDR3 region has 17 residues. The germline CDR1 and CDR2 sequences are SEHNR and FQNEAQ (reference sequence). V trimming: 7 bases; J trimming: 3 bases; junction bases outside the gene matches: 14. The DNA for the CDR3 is TGTGCCAGCACCCCATCCCTAGCGGGGGGCCGAGACTACGAGCAGTACTTC. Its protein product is CASTPSLAGGRDYEQYF.

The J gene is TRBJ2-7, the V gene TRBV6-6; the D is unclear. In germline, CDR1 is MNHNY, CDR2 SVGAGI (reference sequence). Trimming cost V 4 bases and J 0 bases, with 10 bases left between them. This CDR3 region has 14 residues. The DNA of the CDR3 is TGTGCCAGCAGTTCATTCGGTCCCTCCTACGAGCAGTACTTC. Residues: CASSSFGPSYEQYF.

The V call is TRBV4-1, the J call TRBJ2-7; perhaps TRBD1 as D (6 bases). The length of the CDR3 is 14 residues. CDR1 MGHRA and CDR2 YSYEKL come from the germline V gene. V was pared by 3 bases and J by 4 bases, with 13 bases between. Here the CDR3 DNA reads TGCGCCAGCAGCCATCCGGGGACAAAATACGAGCAGTACTTC. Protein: CASSHPGTKYEQYF.

As DNA, the CDR3 is TGCGCCACCGAAGACAGGGGCCGCGATGGGCAGTACTTC. Its protein is CATEDRGRDGQYF. The gene calls are TRBV23-1 and TRBJ2-7; 8 bases match TRBD1. TRBV23-1 is sorted into the ORF group, with uncertain function. CDR3 size: 13 residues. With V trimmed by 10 bases and J by 9 bases, 14 bases remained unmatched.

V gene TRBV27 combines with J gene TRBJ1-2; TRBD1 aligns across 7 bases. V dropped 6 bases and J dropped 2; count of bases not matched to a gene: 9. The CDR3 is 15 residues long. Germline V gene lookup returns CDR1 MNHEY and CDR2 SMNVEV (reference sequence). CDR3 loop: CASRRNPGQNYGYTF. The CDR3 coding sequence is TGTGCCAGCAGAAGAAATCCGGGACAGAACTATGGCTACACCTTC.

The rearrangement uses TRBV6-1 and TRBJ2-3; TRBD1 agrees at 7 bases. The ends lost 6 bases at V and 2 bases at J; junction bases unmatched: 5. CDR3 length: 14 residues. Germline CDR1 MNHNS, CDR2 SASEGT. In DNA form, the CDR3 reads TGTGCCAGCAGCTTAGGGGGCTCCACAGATACGCAGTATTTT. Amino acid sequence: CASSLGGSTDTQYF.

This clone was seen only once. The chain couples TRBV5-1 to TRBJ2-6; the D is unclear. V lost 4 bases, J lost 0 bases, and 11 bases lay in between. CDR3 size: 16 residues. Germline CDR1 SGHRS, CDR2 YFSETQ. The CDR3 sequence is CASSPPVPSGANVLTF. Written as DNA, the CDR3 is TGCGCCAGCAGCCCCCCGGTCCCCTCTGGGGCCAACGTCCTGACTTTC.

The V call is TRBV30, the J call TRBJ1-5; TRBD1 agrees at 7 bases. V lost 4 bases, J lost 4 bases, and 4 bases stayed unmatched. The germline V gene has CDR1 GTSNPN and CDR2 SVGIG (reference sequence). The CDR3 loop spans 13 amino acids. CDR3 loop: CAWTTGVNQPQHF. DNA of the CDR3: TGTGCCTGGACTACAGGGGTGAATCAGCCCCAGCATTTT.

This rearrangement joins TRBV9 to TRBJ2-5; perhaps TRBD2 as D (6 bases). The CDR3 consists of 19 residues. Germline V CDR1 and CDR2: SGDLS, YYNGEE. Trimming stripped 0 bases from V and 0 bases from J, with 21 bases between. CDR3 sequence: CASSVAGVGYLAYQETQYF. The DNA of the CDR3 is TGTGCCAGCAGCGTAGCGGGGGTGGGGTACCTTGCATACCAAGAGACCCAGTACTTC.

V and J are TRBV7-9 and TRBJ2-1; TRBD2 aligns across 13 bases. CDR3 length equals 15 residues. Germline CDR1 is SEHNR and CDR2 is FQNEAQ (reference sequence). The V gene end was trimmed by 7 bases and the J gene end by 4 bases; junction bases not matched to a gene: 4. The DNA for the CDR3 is TGTGCCAGCAATCCGGGACTAGCGGGGTACAATGAGCAGTTCTTC. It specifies CASNPGLAGYNEQFF.

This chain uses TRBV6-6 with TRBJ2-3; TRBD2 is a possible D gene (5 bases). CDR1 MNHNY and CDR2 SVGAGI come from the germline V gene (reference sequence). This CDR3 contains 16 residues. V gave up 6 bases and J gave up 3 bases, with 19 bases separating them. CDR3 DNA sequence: TGTGCCAGCAGCCTCTCGAGGGCTACCTGGACAGATACGCAGTATTTT. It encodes CASSLSRATWTDTQYF.

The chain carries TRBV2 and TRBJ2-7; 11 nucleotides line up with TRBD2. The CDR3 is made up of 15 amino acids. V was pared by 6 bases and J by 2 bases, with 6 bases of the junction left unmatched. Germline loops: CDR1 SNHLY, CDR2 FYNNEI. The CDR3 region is CASRVAGLAAYEQYF. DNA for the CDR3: TGTGCCAGCAGGGTAGCGGGACTAGCGGCCTACGAGCAGTACTTC.

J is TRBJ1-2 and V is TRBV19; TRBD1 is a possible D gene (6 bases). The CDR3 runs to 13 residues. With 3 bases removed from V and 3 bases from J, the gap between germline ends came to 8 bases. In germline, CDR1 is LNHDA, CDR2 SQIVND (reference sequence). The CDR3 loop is CASSIPGDYGYTF. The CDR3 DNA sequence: TGTGCCAGTAGTATCCCAGGGGACTATGGCTACACCTTC.

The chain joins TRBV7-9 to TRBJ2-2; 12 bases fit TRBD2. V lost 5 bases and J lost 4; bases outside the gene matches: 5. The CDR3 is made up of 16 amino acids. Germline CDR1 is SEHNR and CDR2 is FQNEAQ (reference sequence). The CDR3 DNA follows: TGTGCCAGCAGCCAACCGACTAGCGGGGGCACCGGGGAGCTGTTTTTT. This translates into CASSQPTSGGTGELFF.

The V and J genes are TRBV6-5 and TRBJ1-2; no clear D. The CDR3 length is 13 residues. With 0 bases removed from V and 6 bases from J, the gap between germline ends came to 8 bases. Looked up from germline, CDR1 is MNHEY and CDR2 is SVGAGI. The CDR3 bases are TGTGCCAGCAGTTACTCCAACATGGATGGCTACACCTTC. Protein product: CASSYSNMDGYTF.

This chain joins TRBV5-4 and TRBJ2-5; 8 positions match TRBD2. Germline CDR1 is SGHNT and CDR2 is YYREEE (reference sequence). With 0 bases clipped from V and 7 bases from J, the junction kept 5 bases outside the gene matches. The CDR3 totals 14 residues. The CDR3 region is CASSLADAGGTQYF. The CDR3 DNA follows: TGTGCCAGCAGCTTGGCCGACGCGGGGGGGACCCAGTACTTC.

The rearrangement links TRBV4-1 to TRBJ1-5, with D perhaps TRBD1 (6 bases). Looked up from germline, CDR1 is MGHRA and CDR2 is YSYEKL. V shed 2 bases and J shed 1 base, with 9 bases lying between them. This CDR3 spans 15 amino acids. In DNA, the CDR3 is TGCGCCAGCAGCCAATCAGGGGAGAGCAATCAGCCCCAGCATTTT. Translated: CASSQSGESNQPQHF.